This is a list of T cell receptor beta chains from one sample in a study of a mutant IDH1 vaccine in newly diagnosed glioma. Their antigens are not known. The assay was immunoSEQ multiplex PCR, and TCRdb's table has in-frame clones only and misses some. The sample holds over 55,000 clones, about 81% seen once. The sequencing here drew on PBMCs, taken from a glioma patient whose treatment included an IDH1 peptide vaccine. The receptors here all came from a woman between 40 and 55 years old with glioma. Some clones in this sample may be carry-over from other donors' samples. CDR3s include the opening cysteine and the closing phenylalanine or tryptophan. Each record gives: V gene, D gene, CDR3 length, J gene, clone size, CDR3 DNA, CDR3 protein. The D gene is left open where the match is weak. Some rows have no size entry. The others give once, few or many, or a class for an expanded clone.

v_call: TRBV7-3
d_call: NA
cdr3_length: 15
j_call: TRBJ1-6
clone_size: NA
cdr3_nt: TGTGCCAGCAGCTTATACGCCAGGGCGTCCTCACCCCTCCACTTT
cdr3_aa: CASSLYARASSPLHF

v_call: TRBV20-1
d_call: NA
cdr3_length: 11
j_call: TRBJ1-2
clone_size: NA
cdr3_nt: TGCAGTTTCTACAAAGGAGGCGGCTACACCTTC
cdr3_aa: CSFYKGGGYTF

v_call: TRBV7-7
d_call: NA
cdr3_length: 13
j_call: TRBJ1-4
clone_size: NA
cdr3_nt: TGTGCTAGCAGCTCGGACTGGGGTGAAAAACTGTTTTTT
cdr3_aa: CASSSDWGEKLFF

v_call: TRBV11-3
d_call: NA
cdr3_length: 13
j_call: TRBJ2-2
clone_size: NA
cdr3_nt: TGTGCCAGCAGCCCCACGGAACCCGGGGAGCTGTTTTTT
cdr3_aa: CASSPTEPGELFF

v_call: TRBV5-5
d_call: TRBD1
cdr3_length: 15
j_call: TRBJ1-5
clone_size: few
cdr3_nt: TGTGCCAGCAGCTCCGGACAGGGACCAAGTCAGCCCCAGCATTTT
cdr3_aa: CASSSGQGPSQPQHF

v_call: TRBV7-9
d_call: NA
cdr3_length: 16
j_call: TRBJ2-7
clone_size: NA
cdr3_nt: TGTGCCAGCAGCTTAGCCGGCGGACGTAACCTCTACGAGCAGTACTTC
cdr3_aa: CASSLAGGRNLYEQYF

v_call: TRBV10-3
d_call: TRBD2
cdr3_length: 14
j_call: TRBJ2-3
clone_size: NA
cdr3_nt: TGTGCCATCTCACAGCGGGGGGGAACAGATACGCAGTATTTT
cdr3_aa: CAISQRGGTDTQYF

v_call: TRBV10-3
d_call: NA
cdr3_length: 14
j_call: TRBJ2-5
clone_size: NA
cdr3_nt: TGTGCCATCAGTGTGGGGGGCCCTCAAGAGACCCAGTACTTC
cdr3_aa: CAISVGGPQETQYF

v_call: TRBV5-5
d_call: NA
cdr3_length: 15
j_call: TRBJ1-2
clone_size: NA
cdr3_nt: TGTGCCAGCAGCTTGGGACTGAGTGGGGACTATGGCTACACCTTC
cdr3_aa: CASSLGLSGDYGYTF

v_call: TRBV7-9
d_call: NA
cdr3_length: 11
j_call: TRBJ2-7
clone_size: NA
cdr3_nt: TGTGCCAGCAGCGGTCAGGTGGAGCAGTACTTC
cdr3_aa: CASSGQVEQYF

v_call: TRBV5-1
d_call: NA
cdr3_length: 15
j_call: TRBJ2-3
clone_size: once
cdr3_nt: TGCGCCAGCAGGTATTCGGGGACGAGCACAGATACGCAGTATTTT
cdr3_aa: CASRYSGTSTDTQYF

v_call: TRBV7-3
d_call: NA
cdr3_length: 13
j_call: TRBJ1-2
clone_size: NA
cdr3_nt: TGTGCCAGCAGCTTAACCGGGGGGGGTGGCTACACCTTC
cdr3_aa: CASSLTGGGGYTF

v_call: TRBV10-3
d_call: NA
cdr3_length: 14
j_call: TRBJ1-2
clone_size: NA
cdr3_nt: TGTGCCATCAGTGCCATCCGGGACGACTATGGCTACACCTTC
cdr3_aa: CAISAIRDDYGYTF

v_call: TRBV4-1
d_call: NA
cdr3_length: 18
j_call: TRBJ2-7
clone_size: NA
cdr3_nt: TGCGCCAGCAGCCGCCGAGTAGCTGGTGGGGCAGGCTCCTACGAGCAGTACTTC
cdr3_aa: CASSRRVAGGAGSYEQYF

v_call: TRBV19
d_call: TRBD1
cdr3_length: 12
j_call: TRBJ1-1
clone_size: NA
cdr3_nt: TGTGCCAGTAGTATCCAGGGGGTTTTAGCTTTCTTT
cdr3_aa: CASSIQGVLAFF

v_call: TRBV9
d_call: TRBD2
cdr3_length: 16
j_call: TRBJ2-1
clone_size: NA
cdr3_nt: TGTGCCAGCAGCGTCCGGCATAGCGGGGGGGACAATGAGCAGTTCTTC
cdr3_aa: CASSVRHSGGDNEQFF

v_call: TRBV6-1
d_call: NA
cdr3_length: 14
j_call: TRBJ1-1
clone_size: once
cdr3_nt: TGTGCCAGCAGTCCCTGGGGCCCCGACACTGAAGCTTTCTTT
cdr3_aa: CASSPWGPDTEAFF

v_call: TRBV5-1
d_call: NA
cdr3_length: 13
j_call: TRBJ1-1
clone_size: NA
cdr3_nt: TGCGCCAGCAGCTTGCGGGCAAACACTGAAGCTTTCTTT
cdr3_aa: CASSLRANTEAFF

v_call: TRBV10-2
d_call: NA
cdr3_length: 14
j_call: TRBJ2-7
clone_size: NA
cdr3_nt: TGCGCCAGTACCCGGGACCCCCAAGGCTACGAGCAGTACTTC
cdr3_aa: CASTRDPQGYEQYF

v_call: TRBV7-6
d_call: NA
cdr3_length: 13
j_call: TRBJ2-6
clone_size: few
cdr3_nt: TGTGCCAGCAGCGGACTGAGGGCCAACGTCCTGACTTTC
cdr3_aa: CASSGLRANVLTF

v_call: TRBV7-9
d_call: TRBD2
cdr3_length: 15
j_call: TRBJ2-7
clone_size: NA
cdr3_nt: TGTGCCAGCAGCGCCCAACTAGCGGGGCGATACGAGCAGTACTTC
cdr3_aa: CASSAQLAGRYEQYF

v_call: TRBV9
d_call: TRBD2
cdr3_length: 15
j_call: TRBJ2-1
clone_size: NA
cdr3_nt: TGTGCCAGCGCGGGTCAGCGGGGGGGCAACAATGAGCAGTTCTTC
cdr3_aa: CASAGQRGGNNEQFF

v_call: TRBV7-2
d_call: TRBD2
cdr3_length: 17
j_call: TRBJ2-3
clone_size: NA
cdr3_nt: TGTGCCAGCAGCCCAGATTATGCTCGGGGGGGCCCAGATACGCAGTATTTT
cdr3_aa: CASSPDYARGGPDTQYF

v_call: TRBV9
d_call: NA
cdr3_length: 15
j_call: TRBJ1-1
clone_size: NA
cdr3_nt: TGTGCCAGCAGCGCGATGGGACACTCGAACACTGAAGCTTTCTTT
cdr3_aa: CASSAMGHSNTEAFF

v_call: TRBV5-1
d_call: TRBD1
cdr3_length: 14
j_call: TRBJ1-2
clone_size: NA
cdr3_nt: TGCGCCAGCGGCGTGGATACAGGGGGCTATGGCTACACCTTC
cdr3_aa: CASGVDTGGYGYTF

v_call: TRBV6-5
d_call: NA
cdr3_length: 13
j_call: TRBJ1-6
clone_size: NA
cdr3_nt: TGTGCCAGCAACCCAGCGGGGCGATCACCCCTCCACTTT
cdr3_aa: CASNPAGRSPLHF

v_call: TRBV30
d_call: TRBD1
cdr3_length: 14
j_call: TRBJ1-6
clone_size: NA
cdr3_nt: TGTGCCTGGAGTCCAGGGACAGGGAACTCACCCCTCCACTTT
cdr3_aa: CAWSPGTGNSPLHF

v_call: TRBV15
d_call: NA
cdr3_length: 15
j_call: TRBJ1-6
clone_size: NA
cdr3_nt: TGTGCCACCAGCAGAGATCTCCGCGGGAATTCACCCCTCCACTTT
cdr3_aa: CATSRDLRGNSPLHF

v_call: TRBV5-1
d_call: NA
cdr3_length: 11
j_call: TRBJ2-7
clone_size: NA
cdr3_nt: TGCGCCAGCAGCTTGGGAGGCGAGCAGTACTTC
cdr3_aa: CASSLGGEQYF

v_call: TRBV14
d_call: NA
cdr3_length: 16
j_call: TRBJ1-3
clone_size: NA
cdr3_nt: TGTGCCAGCAGCCAAGTCGGACTCATAGTTGGAAACACCATATATTTT
cdr3_aa: CASSQVGLIVGNTIYF

v_call: TRBV6-4
d_call: TRBD1
cdr3_length: 15
j_call: TRBJ2-1
clone_size: NA
cdr3_nt: TGTGCCAGCTCGAGTCAGGGGGCACCAAGCAATGAGCAGTTCTTC
cdr3_aa: CASSSQGAPSNEQFF

v_call: TRBV19
d_call: NA
cdr3_length: 14
j_call: TRBJ1-2
clone_size: few
cdr3_nt: TGTGCCAGTAGTATCGGGGCAGTTGACTATGGCTACACCTTC
cdr3_aa: CASSIGAVDYGYTF

v_call: TRBV10-3
d_call: NA
cdr3_length: 14
j_call: TRBJ2-1
clone_size: NA
cdr3_nt: TGTGCCACTCTCCCCAACTCAGGGGCGGGTGAGCAGTTCTTC
cdr3_aa: CATLPNSGAGEQFF

v_call: TRBV2
d_call: NA
cdr3_length: 18
j_call: TRBJ1-4
clone_size: NA
cdr3_nt: TGTGCCAGCAGTGAAGAGGAGGGGGAGTCGGCAACTAATGAAAAACTGTTTTTT
cdr3_aa: CASSEEEGESATNEKLFF

v_call: TRBV5-6
d_call: TRBD1
cdr3_length: 15
j_call: TRBJ2-4
clone_size: NA
cdr3_nt: TGTGCCAGCAGCTTACCCAGGGGGGCCAAAAACATTCAGTACTTC
cdr3_aa: CASSLPRGAKNIQYF

v_call: TRBV5-1
d_call: NA
cdr3_length: 16
j_call: TRBJ2-7
clone_size: NA
cdr3_nt: TGCGCCAGCAGCTTGGGGGGACCGGGCTGGTCCTACGAGCAGTACTTC
cdr3_aa: CASSLGGPGWSYEQYF

v_call: TRBV21-1
d_call: NA
cdr3_length: 20
j_call: TRBJ2-2
clone_size: once
cdr3_nt: TGTGCCAGCACCTCACAACCCTTCCTTCGACAGGGGGAAAGGACCGGGGAGCTGTTTTTT
cdr3_aa: CASTSQPFLRQGERTGELFF

v_call: TRBV6-6
d_call: NA
cdr3_length: 15
j_call: TRBJ1-2
clone_size: NA
cdr3_nt: TGTGCCAGCAGTTACGGCCAGGTTACTAACTATGGCTACACCTTC
cdr3_aa: CASSYGQVTNYGYTF

v_call: TRBV6-5
d_call: TRBD1
cdr3_length: 14
j_call: TRBJ2-7
clone_size: NA
cdr3_nt: TGTGCCAGCAGTGTCCGGACAGGAGCTAACGAGCAGTACTTC
cdr3_aa: CASSVRTGANEQYF

v_call: TRBV5-1
d_call: NA
cdr3_length: 13
j_call: TRBJ2-5
clone_size: NA
cdr3_nt: TGCGCCAGCAGCTGGACAGCCCAAGAGACCCAGTACTTC
cdr3_aa: CASSWTAQETQYF

v_call: TRBV2
d_call: NA
cdr3_length: 10
j_call: TRBJ2-7
clone_size: NA
cdr3_nt: TGTGCCAGCGGGAATTGGGAGCAGTACTTC
cdr3_aa: CASGNWEQYF

v_call: TRBV29-1
d_call: TRBD2
cdr3_length: 11
j_call: TRBJ2-1
clone_size: NA
cdr3_nt: TGCAGCGTTGCGAGGGGAGGGGAGCAGTTCTTC
cdr3_aa: CSVARGGEQFF

v_call: TRBV18
d_call: NA
cdr3_length: 12
j_call: TRBJ1-4
clone_size: NA
cdr3_nt: TGTGCCAGCTCAGCCACCCTCGAAAAACTGTTTTTT
cdr3_aa: CASSATLEKLFF

v_call: TRBV2
d_call: TRBD1
cdr3_length: 15
j_call: TRBJ1-1
clone_size: NA
cdr3_nt: TGTGCCAGCAGACTCGACAGGGGGGGAAGCGCTGAAGCTTTCTTT
cdr3_aa: CASRLDRGGSAEAFF

v_call: TRBV7-6
d_call: NA
cdr3_length: 17
j_call: TRBJ1-5
clone_size: NA
cdr3_nt: TGTGCCAGCAGCTTAAAACCTCCCGGACACAGCAATCAGCCCCAGCATTTT
cdr3_aa: CASSLKPPGHSNQPQHF

v_call: TRBV30
d_call: NA
cdr3_length: 15
j_call: TRBJ2-3
clone_size: once
cdr3_nt: TGTGCCTGGAGTGATTTCGCGGTCGCCACAGATACGCAGTATTTT
cdr3_aa: CAWSDFAVATDTQYF

v_call: TRBV14
d_call: NA
cdr3_length: 15
j_call: TRBJ1-2
clone_size: NA
cdr3_nt: TGTGCCAGCAGCCCCGAGGGGACGGGGAGCTATGGCTACACCTTC
cdr3_aa: CASSPEGTGSYGYTF

v_call: TRBV4-3
d_call: NA
cdr3_length: 16
j_call: TRBJ1-3
clone_size: once
cdr3_nt: TGCGCCAGCAGCAAGGCGTTCGGGACAACTGGAAACACCATATATTTT
cdr3_aa: CASSKAFGTTGNTIYF

v_call: TRBV6-6
d_call: NA
cdr3_length: 13
j_call: TRBJ2-3
clone_size: NA
cdr3_nt: TGTGCCAGCAGTTTGGGGGCAGCAGATACGCAGTATTTT
cdr3_aa: CASSLGAADTQYF

v_call: TRBV5-6
d_call: TRBD1
cdr3_length: 17
j_call: TRBJ1-1
clone_size: NA
cdr3_nt: TGTGCCAGCAGCGTATACCGACAGGGTTATTGGAACACTGAAGCTTTCTTT
cdr3_aa: CASSVYRQGYWNTEAFF

v_call: TRBV7-3
d_call: TRBD2
cdr3_length: 16
j_call: TRBJ2-2
clone_size: NA
cdr3_nt: TGTGCCAGCAGCTTACTAGCGGGGGGTAACACCGGGGAGCTGTTTTTT
cdr3_aa: CASSLLAGGNTGELFF

v_call: TRBV6-6
d_call: NA
cdr3_length: 15
j_call: TRBJ1-5
clone_size: NA
cdr3_nt: TGTGCCAGCAGTTATGTCAGGGGAGAGGATCAGCCCCAGCATTTT
cdr3_aa: CASSYVRGEDQPQHF